Below are 16 T cell receptor beta chains sequenced from a single sample in a study of radiation and T cells in renal cell carcinoma. Here immunoSEQ multiplex PCR was the method, and the copy in TCRdb shows in-frame clones only, minus some. The data show 150,000 to 200,000 clones, about nine tenths seen once. Time point described: blood 4 weeks post-SBRT, at nephrectomy. Treatment of the sample: 15 Gy SBRT to primary tumor, nephrectomy 4 weeks later. This sample comprised blood, obtained from a patient whose treatment included radiotherapy and nephrectomy. These TCRs come from a woman between 45 and 60 years old with renal cell carcinoma.

V gene TRBV11-2 combines with J gene TRBJ2-7; D is undetermined. Trimming shortened V by 1 base and J by 5 bases, and 6 bases separated the two germline ends. Germline V gene data show CDR1 as SGHAT and CDR2 as FQNNGV. CDR3 length: 12 residues. CDR3 nucleotide sequence: TGTGCCAGCAGCTTAGGACGGAACGAGCAGTACTTC. Its protein is CASSLGRNEQYF.

The sample holds one count of this clone. V gene TRBV19 combines with J gene TRBJ2-1; 11 nucleotides agree with TRBD2. The trim removed 6 bases at V and 13 bases at J, leaving 17 bases unmatched. The CDR3 covers 16 residues. Germline V gene data show CDR1 as LNHDA and CDR2 as SQIVND (reference sequence). The CDR3 spells CASRETSGAQRARQFF. The CDR3 DNA is TGTGCCAGTAGAGAGACTAGCGGGGCTCAAAGGGCGAGACAGTTCTTC.

The V and J genes are TRBV19 and TRBJ1-1, with D hard to call. Germline V CDR1 and CDR2: LNHDA, SQIVND (reference sequence). There are 13 residues in the CDR3. V was pared by 8 bases and J by 6 bases, with 16 bases between. CDR3 amino acids: CASQPEVFAEAFF. CDR3 nucleotide sequence: TGTGCCAGTCAACCCGAGGTTTTTGCTGAAGCTTTCTTT.

The chain uses TRBV7-3 and TRBJ2-5; no clear D. V was shortened by 3 bases and J by 2 bases, with 7 bases between the two germline ends. Germline-derived CDR1 and CDR2 are SGHTA and FQGTGA. The CDR3 spans 13 residues. In DNA form, the CDR3 reads TGTGCCAGCAGCTTTACCCCTCAAGAGACCCAGTACTTC. Residues: CASSFTPQETQYF.

This sequence joins TRBV4-3 and TRBJ2-2, with D possibly being TRBD1 (6 bases). Looked up from germline, CDR1 is LGHNA and CDR2 is YSLEER. The CDR3 loop spans 14 amino acids. Trimming left V 2 bases short and J 4 bases short, with 8 bases between. The CDR3: CASSQHRATGELFF. The CDR3 nucleotides are TGCGCCAGCAGCCAACACAGGGCCACCGGGGAGCTGTTTTTT.

This clone was detected only a few times. The chain is built from TRBV6-1 and TRBJ1-6; 10 nucleotides match TRBD1. CDR3 length equals 15 residues. The junction had 5 bases not matched to a gene; V was cut back by 6 bases and J by 6 bases. Germline V gives CDR1 MNHNS, CDR2 SASEGT. The CDR3 region has the DNA TGTGCCAGCAGAGCGGGACAGGGGCTTAATTCACCCCTCCACTTT. Protein product: CASRAGQGLNSPLHF.

The chain has TRBV7-2 and TRBJ2-2; D gene unclear. The germline CDR1 and CDR2 sequences are SGHTA and FQGNSA. The V gene lost 7 bases and the J gene lost 2 bases, with 11 bases spanning the gap. CDR3 length: 14 amino acids. The CDR3 sequence is CASKIAVNTGELFF. The CDR3 DNA is TGTGCCAGCAAAATTGCTGTAAACACCGGGGAGCTGTTTTTT.

This chain uses TRBV5-1 with TRBJ2-3; 13 nucleotides line up with TRBD2. Germline assignment: CDR1 SGHRS and CDR2 YFSETQ. The V segment lost 7 bases and the J segment 1 base; nucleotides outside the gene matches: 9. The CDR3 loop spans 17 amino acids. This CDR3 is CASFELAGGPGTDTQYF. In DNA form, the CDR3 reads TGCGCCAGCTTCGAACTAGCGGGGGGGCCGGGCACAGATACGCAGTATTTT.

The rearrangement uses TRBV4-2 and TRBJ2-7; D is possibly TRBD1 (6 bases). V gave up 3 bases and J gave up 6 bases, with 15 bases separating them. The CDR3 totals 14 residues. Per germline, CDR1 LGHNA and CDR2 YNFKEQ. The CDR3 nucleotides read TGTGCCAGCAGCCAGGACAGCAAGGTTTCCGAGCAGTACTTC. This sequence encodes CASSQDSKVSEQYF.

The chain links TRBV25-1 to TRBJ2-2; D is unresolved. The V and J ends lost 4 bases and 3 bases respectively, with 9 bases between them. This CDR3 has 14 amino acids. Germline V lookup: CDR1 MGHDK, CDR2 SYGVNS. This CDR3 is CASSVSEDTGELFF. CDR3 coding DNA: TGTGCCAGCAGTGTATCCGAGGACACCGGGGAGCTGTTTTTT.

The chain links TRBV5-1 to TRBJ2-5; D is uncertain. The ends were cut back, 4 bases at V and 3 bases at J, with 10 bases in the middle. The CDR3 contains 13 residues. Germline values: CDR1 SGHRS, CDR2 YFSETQ. CDR3 nucleotides: TGCGCCAGCAGCCCGCATGGAGAAGAGACCCAGTACTTC. It specifies CASSPHGEETQYF.

The rearrangement joins TRBV6-1 to TRBJ1-4; D not certain. Trimming stripped 5 bases from V and 8 bases from J, with 18 bases between. The CDR3 extends over 15 amino acids. Germline V gene lookup returns CDR1 MNHNS and CDR2 SASEGT. DNA of the CDR3: TGTGCCAGCAGTTTTGGGTCCGGGCTTGGAGAAAAACTGTTTTTT. Translation: CASSFGSGLGEKLFF.

The chain couples TRBV11-2 to TRBJ2-5; D gene ambiguous. CDR3 length equals 13 residues. Germline CDR1 reads SGHAT; CDR2 reads FQNNGV. Trimming removed 3 bases from V and 1 base from J, with 6 bases in between. CDR3 protein: CASSLSLQETQYF. CDR3 coding DNA: TGTGCCAGCAGCTTGTCTCTCCAAGAGACCCAGTACTTC.

V usage is TRBV7-9 and J usage is TRBJ1-1; D gene unclear. Germline CDR1 and CDR2: SEHNR and FQNEAQ (reference sequence). The V end was cut by 5 bases, the J end by 6 bases, with 13 bases between. The CDR3 loop spans 13 amino acids. Written as DNA, the CDR3 is TGTGCCAGCAGCCCCACGTTTGGCGCTGAAGCTTTCTTT. This sequence encodes CASSPTFGAEAFF. Using reference TRBV7-9 and TRBJ1-1 for the parts outside the CDR3, the full variable domain is DTGVSQNPRHKITKRGQNVTFRCDPISEHNRLYWYRQTLGQGPEFLTYFQNEAQLEKSRLLSDRFSAERPKGSFSTLEIQRTEQGDSAMYLCASSPTFGAEAFFGQGTRLTVV.

CDR3 residues: CASSLRAVPGGGYGYTF. The CDR3, as DNA: TGCGCCAGCAGCTTGAGGGCCGTACCCGGTGGTGGGTATGGCTACACCTTC. The chain carries TRBV5-1 and TRBJ1-2; D gene uncertain. With 1 base removed from V and 5 bases from J, the gap between germline ends came to 21 bases. Looked up from germline, CDR1 is SGHRS and CDR2 is YFSETQ. This CDR3 is 17 amino acids long.

This chain joins TRBV5-1 and TRBJ2-7, with 7 positions matching TRBD1. V trimming: 4 bases; J trimming: 7 bases; junction bases outside the gene matches: 11. CDR3 length: 14 amino acids. The V gene's germline CDR1 is SGHRS and CDR2 YFSETQ. CDR3 region: CASSRPTGTGEQYF. The CDR3, as DNA: TGCGCCAGCAGCCGTCCGACAGGGACGGGTGAGCAGTACTTC.